This TCR beta chain was observed in a study of circulating CD8 cells and anti-PD-1 response in melanoma. In the study overall: Treatment was intravenous nivolumab at 3 mg/kg every 2 weeks. Non-responders showed stable or progressive disease; responders showed complete or partial response. General study results and limits: DNEG was most diverse; TIGIT repertoires were least diverse.

By frequency in the sample, this clonotype is medium-sized. Antigen unknown. Sorting of live CD3+CD8+TCRalphabeta+ cells by PD-1 and/or TIGIT gave four subsets. TCR libraries were prepared from around 14 ng of total RNA with the QIAseq Immune Repertoire TCR panel. TCRdb reprocessed the reads with MiXCR, giving one entry per CDR3 protein. Found here are around 1,100 distinct CDR3 sequences, just under 9% of them singletons; the top ten hold roughly 34%. Trimming took off 2 bases at V and 3 bases at J, with 9 bases between the two ends. There are 14 residues in the CDR3. Looked up from germline, CDR1 is SGHTA and CDR2 is FQGTGA.

The clonotype originates from a human donor with melanoma. The source material was CD8+ T cells from PBMCs, sampled at baseline or after one month of anti-PD-1 therapy (not recorded which). This chain joins TRBV7-3 and TRBJ2-3; unclear D gene. The CDR3 region has the DNA TGTGCCAGCAGCTTATCTCTGCTGACAGATACGCAGTATTTT. This codes for CASSLSLLTDTQYF. Full variable domain (rest looked up from reference TRBV7-3 and TRBJ2-3): GAGVSQTPSNKVTEKGKYVELRCDPISGHTALYWYRQSLGQGPEFLIYFQGTGAADDSGLPNDRFFAVRPEGSVSTLKIQRTERGDSAVYLCASSLSLLTDTQYFGPGTRLTVL.